A single sample is the source of the 10 T cell receptor beta chains below, sequenced in a study of shared clonotypes between healthy human individuals. TCRdb's copy holds only in-frame clones and misses some; the assay was immunoSEQ multiplex PCR. The sample includes around 440,000 clones, around 77% of them seen just once. The specimen sequenced was PBMCs. All receptors derive from a middle-aged woman in good health. Some clones in this sample may be carry-over from other donors' samples.

This sequence joins TRBV5-1 and TRBJ2-7; 12 positions match TRBD2. This CDR3 region has 15 residues. V was clipped by 4 bases and J by 3 bases; unmatched bases: 5. CDR1 is SGHRS and CDR2 is YFSETQ in the germline V gene. The CDR3: CASSLRLAGDYEQYF. The CDR3 DNA reads TGCGCCAGCAGCCTGAGACTAGCGGGGGACTACGAGCAGTACTTC.

This rearrangement joins TRBV29-1 to TRBJ2-2; possibly TRBD1 for D (6 bases). Germline V gene sequence: CDR1 SQVTM, CDR2 ANQGSEA. Trimming removed 7 bases at V and 6 bases at J, with 12 bases between. The CDR3 loop spans 12 amino acids. The CDR3 coding sequence is TGCAGCGGAACTACAGGGTCCGGGGAGCTGTTTTTT. Encoded protein: CSGTTGSGELFF.

In the case of this clone: A far larger clone is one nucleotide away, so this likely arose from a read error. The genes are TRBV2 and TRBJ2-7, with TRBD1 as a possible D gene (6 bases). V lost 11 bases, J lost 9 bases, and 26 bases lay in between. This CDR3 is 14 amino acids long. The germline V gene encodes CDR1 SNHLY and CDR2 FYNNEI. CDR3: CACLRSDRPLGQYF. In DNA form, the CDR3 reads TGTGCCTGCCTTAGATCAGACAGGCCGTTGGGGCAGTACTTC.

This chain links TRBV7-3 with TRBJ2-2; a possible D gene is TRBD2 (6 bases). V shed 5 bases and J shed 7 bases, with 17 bases lying between them. Germline lookup yields CDR1 SGHTA and CDR2 FQGTGA. The length of the CDR3 is 15 residues. The CDR3 region is CASSVPGARFGELFF. As DNA, the CDR3 is TGTGCCAGCAGCGTCCCGGGAGCGCGATTCGGGGAGCTGTTTTTT.

In regard to this clone: A much larger clone differs by one base, so this may be a read error. The V call is TRBV30, the J call TRBJ2-2, with D maybe TRBD2 (6 bases). CDR1 is GTSNPN and CDR2 is SVGIG in the germline V gene (reference sequence). This CDR3 comprises 13 residues. This CDR3 reads CAWSGTNTGGLFF. CDR3 DNA sequence: TGTGCCTGGAGTGGGACAAACACCGGGGGGCTGTTTTTT.

Of note for this clone: A read error may explain this, as a much larger clone is one base away. The same CDR3 arises from other DNA sequences in this sample as well. The chain uses TRBV5-1 and TRBJ1-2; D is possibly TRBD1 (5 bases). V was shortened by 3 bases and J by 2 bases, with 14 bases between the two germline ends. CDR3 length: 15 amino acids. The germline V gene encodes CDR1 SGHRS and CDR2 YFSETQ. Here the CDR3 DNA reads TGCGCCAGCAGCTGGGGGACGGGGTCCAACTATGGCTACACCTTC. Its translation is CASSWGTGSNYGYTF. Supplemented by reference TRBV5-1 and TRBJ1-2, the full variable domain reads KAGVTQTPRYLIKTRGQQVTLSCSPISGHRSVSWYQQTPGQGLQFLFEYFSETQRNKGNFPGRFSGRQFSNSRSEMNVSTLELGDSALYLCASSWGTGSNYGYTFGSGTRLTVV.

The rearrangement links TRBV5-1 to TRBJ1-3, with D maybe TRBD1 (6 bases). This CDR3 contains 15 residues. Between the trimmed V and J ends, which lost 3 bases and 2 bases, there was a span of 12 bases. Germline loops: CDR1 SGHRS, CDR2 YFSETQ. CDR3 nucleotides: TGCGCCAGCAGCTCCTTAGGGGGTACTGGAAACACCATATATTTT. This gives the protein CASSSLGGTGNTIYF.

This chain connects TRBV5-4 to TRBJ2-7; 7 bases line up with TRBD1. The CDR3 loop spans 16 amino acids. J was trimmed by 4 bases and V by 0 bases; bases with no gene match: 10. Germline V gene data show CDR1 as SGHNT and CDR2 as YYREEE (reference sequence). CDR3 sequence reads: CASSLGGGARFYEQYF. CDR3 sequence (DNA): TGTGCCAGCAGCTTGGGAGGGGGCGCGAGGTTTTACGAGCAGTACTTC.

The chain recombines TRBV28 with TRBJ2-7; 8 nucleotides align to TRBD2. The V segment lost 6 bases and the J segment 4 bases; nucleotides outside the gene matches: 11. This CDR3 spans 15 amino acids. The germline V gene has CDR1 MDHEN and CDR2 SYDVKM. CDR3 protein: CASRTELAEDYEQYF. Written as DNA, the CDR3 is TGTGCCAGCAGGACAGAACTAGCGGAGGATTACGAGCAGTACTTC.

This clone was detected only once. The CDR3 nucleotides are TGTGCCAGCAGCCTCTCCGGGAGCCCCTACGAGCAGTACTTC. Encoded protein: CASSLSGSPYEQYF. V usage is TRBV7-9 and J usage is TRBJ2-7, with D possibly matching TRBD2 (6 bases). Germline CDR1 SEHNR, CDR2 FQNEAQ (reference sequence). The CDR3 has 14 amino acids. V lost 5 bases and J 2 bases, leaving 13 bases between the germline ends.